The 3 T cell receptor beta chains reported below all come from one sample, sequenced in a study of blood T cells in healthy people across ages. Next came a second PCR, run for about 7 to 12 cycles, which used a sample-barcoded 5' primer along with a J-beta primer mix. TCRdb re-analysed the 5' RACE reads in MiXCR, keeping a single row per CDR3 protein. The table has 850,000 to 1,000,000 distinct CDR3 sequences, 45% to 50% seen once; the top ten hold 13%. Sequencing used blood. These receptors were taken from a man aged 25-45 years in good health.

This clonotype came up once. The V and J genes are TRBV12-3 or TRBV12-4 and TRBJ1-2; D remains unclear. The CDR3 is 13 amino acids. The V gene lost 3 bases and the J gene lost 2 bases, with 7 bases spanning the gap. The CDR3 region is CASSFSSNYGYTF. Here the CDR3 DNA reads TGTGCCAGCAGTTTTAGTTCCAACTATGGCTACACCTTC.

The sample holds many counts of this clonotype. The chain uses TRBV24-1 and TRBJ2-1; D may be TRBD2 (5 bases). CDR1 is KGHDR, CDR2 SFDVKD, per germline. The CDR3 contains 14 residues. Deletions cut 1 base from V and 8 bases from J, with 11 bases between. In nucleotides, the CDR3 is TGTGCCACCAGTGATTTAAGAGGGTTCGATGAGCAGTTCTTC. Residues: CATSDLRGFDEQFF.

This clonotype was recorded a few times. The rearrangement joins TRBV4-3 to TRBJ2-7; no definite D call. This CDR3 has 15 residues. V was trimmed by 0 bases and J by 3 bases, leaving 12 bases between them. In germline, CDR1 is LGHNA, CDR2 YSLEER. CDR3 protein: CASSQDKNGYYEQYF. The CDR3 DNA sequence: TGCGCCAGCAGCCAAGATAAGAACGGATACTACGAGCAGTACTTC.